The 28 T cell receptor beta chains presented below share a single source sample, sequenced in a study of a mutant IDH1 vaccine in newly diagnosed glioma. Repertoires were generated with immunoSEQ multiplex PCR, while TCRdb's copy carries only in-frame clones and drops some. The sample lists more than 25,000 clones; 60% to 80% were seen once. No antigens are known for them. The time point: week 35, safety follow-up. Doses of 300 ug of mutant IDH1 20-mer peptide were given with topical imiquimod. The material was PBMCs, obtained from a glioma patient whose treatment included an IDH1 peptide vaccine. Source of these receptors: a woman between 25 and 40 years old with glioma. Some clones in this sample may be carry-over from other donors' samples.

The rearrangement uses TRBV9 and TRBJ2-3, with D possibly being TRBD2 (6 bases). Germline assignment: CDR1 SGDLS and CDR2 YYNGEE. V was clipped by 4 bases and J by 0 bases, with 18 bases between them. CDR3 length: 17 amino acids. For the CDR3, the DNA is TGTGCCAGCAGCCTATCCATAGCGGAAGTGAGCACAGATACGCAGTATTTT. This translates into CASSLSIAEVSTDTQYF.

In this sample, this clone turned up once. J is TRBJ2-5 and V is TRBV7-9; D remains ambiguous. The germline gives CDR1 SEHNR, CDR2 FQNEAQ (reference sequence). V shed 3 bases and J shed 1 base, with 6 bases lying between them. The CDR3 is 13 residues long. CDR3 sequence (DNA): TGTGCCAGCAGCTTGACGGTCCAAGAGACCCAGTACTTC. This codes for CASSLTVQETQYF.

This clone was observed a single time. The chain is built from TRBV9 and TRBJ2-2; D perhaps matches TRBD2 (6 bases). Trimming shortened V by 0 bases and J by 1 base, and 7 bases separated the two germline ends. CDR1 and CDR2 from the germline V gene are SGDLS and YYNGEE. The CDR3 covers 15 residues. This chain's CDR3 is CASSVGGGNTGELFF. The CDR3 nucleotides are TGTGCCAGCAGCGTAGGGGGAGGGAACACCGGGGAGCTGTTTTTT.

The genes are TRBV18 and TRBJ2-7; 10 nucleotides line up with TRBD1. CDR3 length equals 15 residues. CDR1 is KGHSH and CDR2 is LQKENI in the germline V gene. V lost 4 bases, J lost 3 bases, and 6 bases stayed unmatched. CDR3 in amino acids: CASSLSGTGDYEQYF. The CDR3 DNA reads TGTGCCAGCTCACTATCCGGGACAGGGGACTACGAGCAGTACTTC.

DNA of the CDR3: TGTGCCAGCAGGGAGACGGGGAAACAAGAGACCCAGTACTTC. Amino acid sequence: CASRETGKQETQYF. V is TRBV28 and J is TRBJ2-5; D possibly corresponds to TRBD2 (5 bases). The germline V gene has CDR1 MDHEN and CDR2 SYDVKM. The V end lost 6 bases, the J end lost 2 bases, and 13 bases lay between the germline ends. The CDR3 totals 14 residues.

The gene calls are TRBV7-9 and TRBJ2-7, with a possible D match to TRBD2 (5 bases). The CDR3 contains 15 residues. V was cut by 4 bases and J by 3 bases, with 16 bases left in between. The germline gives CDR1 SEHNR, CDR2 FQNEAQ (reference sequence). CDR3 protein: CASSSTRETRYEQYF. The CDR3 DNA follows: TGTGCCAGCAGCTCTACTAGAGAGACTCGCTACGAGCAGTACTTC.

This clone came up once. The chain joins TRBV6-1 to TRBJ1-2; D is ambiguous. With 0 bases removed from V and 8 bases from J, the gap between germline ends came to 7 bases. Germline V gene sequence: CDR1 MNHNS, CDR2 SASEGT. The CDR3 length is 12 residues. CDR3 loop: CASSEAGMGYTF. The CDR3 DNA sequence: TGTGCCAGCAGTGAAGCAGGGATGGGCTACACCTTC.

The rearrangement uses TRBV6-1 and TRBJ2-2; D gene uncertain. CDR1 is MNHNS and CDR2 is SASEGT in the germline V gene. The CDR3 sequence is 13 residues long. The V end was cut by 4 bases, the J end by 3 bases, with 6 bases between. The CDR3: CASSAPYTGELFF. CDR3 coding DNA: TGTGCCAGCAGTGCCCCTTACACCGGGGAGCTGTTTTTT.

This clone is a singleton in its sample. The V and J genes are TRBV5-4 and TRBJ2-7; 10 bases align to TRBD1. The CDR3 has 14 residues. Per germline, CDR1 SGHNT and CDR2 YYREEE (reference sequence). With 2 bases clipped from V and 6 bases from J, the junction kept 5 bases outside the gene matches. The CDR3 loop is CASSFRDRGSEQYF. CDR3 sequence (DNA): TGTGCCAGCAGCTTTAGGGACAGGGGCTCCGAGCAGTACTTC.

This clone was seen only a few times. The chain has TRBV6-5 and TRBJ1-1, with TRBD1 as a possible D gene (6 bases). The ends were cut back, 5 bases at V and 4 bases at J, with 14 bases in the middle. This CDR3 has 14 residues. Germline CDR1 and CDR2: MNHEY and SVGAGI. The CDR3: CASSRSEGVTEAFF. The CDR3 DNA reads as TGTGCCAGCAGTCGATCCGAGGGGGTCACTGAAGCTTTCTTT.

The chain links TRBV5-6 to TRBJ2-3; D remains ambiguous. Germline loops: CDR1 SGHDT, CDR2 YYEEEE. V was cut by 4 bases and J by 1 base, with 16 bases left in between. The CDR3 loop spans 16 amino acids. CDR3 amino acids: CASSLRVLPGTDTQYF. The CDR3 DNA reads as TGTGCCAGCAGCCTCCGGGTCCTGCCTGGCACAGATACGCAGTATTTT. The full variable domain, with the rest looked up from reference TRBV5-6 and TRBJ2-3, is DAGVTQSPTHLIKTRGQQVTLRCSPKSGHDTVSWYQQALGQGPQFIFQYYEEEERQRGNFPDRFSGHQFPNYSSELNVNALLLGDSALYLCASSLRVLPGTDTQYFGPGTRLTVL.

The J gene is TRBJ2-3, the V gene TRBV19; D not resolved. The CDR3 has 13 amino acids. Trimming removed 8 bases at V and 3 bases at J, with 12 bases between. CDR1 is LNHDA and CDR2 is SQIVND in the germline V gene (reference sequence). CDR3 region: CASGDLGTDTQYF. The CDR3 nucleotides read TGTGCCAGTGGAGACTTGGGAACAGATACGCAGTATTTT.

The chain couples TRBV6-1 to TRBJ2-7; 11 bases align to TRBD2. With 11 bases clipped from V and 5 bases from J, the junction kept 8 bases outside the gene matches. In germline, CDR1 is MNHNS, CDR2 SASEGT. This CDR3 region has 13 residues. CDR3 protein: CAHTSGSPNEQYF. CDR3 nucleotides: TGTGCCCACACTAGCGGGAGTCCCAACGAGCAGTACTTC.

This chain joins TRBV9 and TRBJ1-3; the D is unclear. Germline V CDR1 and CDR2: SGDLS, YYNGEE. This CDR3 is built from 16 residues. Between the trimmed V and J ends, which lost 3 bases and 0 bases, there was a span of 13 bases. The CDR3 DNA follows: TGTGCCAGCAGCGGAGGTCCGCGAAGCTCTGGAAACACCATATATTTT. Protein: CASSGGPRSSGNTIYF.

The gene calls are TRBV15 and TRBJ2-7, with TRBD1 as a possible D gene (6 bases). V was clipped by 0 bases and J by 2 bases, with 14 bases between them. The CDR3 is made up of 16 amino acids. The V gene's germline CDR1 is LNHNV and CDR2 YYDKDF (reference sequence). In DNA form, the CDR3 reads TGTGCCACCAGCAGAGATCTACAGGGCAGTCCCTACGAGCAGTACTTC. Its protein is CATSRDLQGSPYEQYF.

The chain uses TRBV30 and TRBJ1-1; 9 bases line up with TRBD1. The germline V gene encodes CDR1 GTSNPN and CDR2 SVGIG (reference sequence). Trimming took 1 base from V and 5 from J; bases not matched to a gene: 5. There are 14 residues in the CDR3. CDR3 coding DNA: TGTGCCTGGAGTGCTACAGGGGGCTGGACTGAAGCTTTCTTT. It translates to CAWSATGGWTEAFF.

The V gene is TRBV6-5, the J gene TRBJ2-7; TRBD2 is a possible D gene (5 bases). The germline V gene encodes CDR1 MNHEY and CDR2 SVGAGI. The CDR3 extends over 13 amino acids. V dropped 6 bases and J dropped 5 bases, with 14 bases sitting between them. This CDR3 is CASSRGPSDEQYF. CDR3 coding DNA: TGTGCCAGCAGCCGAGGGCCCAGCGACGAGCAGTACTTC.

V usage is TRBV4-1 and J usage is TRBJ2-5; a possible D gene is TRBD2 (5 bases). This CDR3 is 15 amino acids long. V was clipped by 2 bases and J by 5 bases, with 15 bases between them. Germline V gene data show CDR1 as MGHRA and CDR2 as YSYEKL. Here the CDR3 reads CASSQNSGGGETQYF. The CDR3 bases are TGCGCCAGCAGCCAAAACTCAGGCGGCGGGGAGACCCAGTACTTC.

The chain combines TRBV5-1 with TRBJ2-7, with D possibly TRBD1 on 6 matching bases. The CDR3 extends over 15 amino acids. The germline V and J ends were trimmed by 2 bases and 0 bases, with 12 bases remaining between them. CDR1 and CDR2 from the germline V gene are SGHRS and YFSETQ. The CDR3 DNA sequence: TGCGCCAGCAGCTTAGCAGGGACACACTCCTACGAGCAGTACTTC. Its translation is CASSLAGTHSYEQYF.

The V call is TRBV19, the J call TRBJ2-2; weak D call: TRBD1 (6 bases). V was trimmed by 2 bases and J by 1 base, leaving 8 bases between them. The CDR3 is 15 amino acids. CDR1 is LNHDA and CDR2 is SQIVND in the germline V gene (reference sequence). The CDR3 DNA is TGTGCCAGTAGTATAAAGACAGGGAACACCGGGGAGCTGTTTTTT. This translates into CASSIKTGNTGELFF.

The V gene is TRBV25-1, the J gene TRBJ2-5, with D unresolved. Trimming took 2 bases from V and 0 from J, leaving 4 bases between them. Germline CDR1 is MGHDK and CDR2 is SYGVNS. The CDR3 is made up of 13 amino acids. CDR3 region: CASSEAHQETQYF. The DNA for the CDR3 is TGTGCCAGCAGTGAAGCGCACCAAGAGACCCAGTACTTC.

The DNA for the CDR3 is TGTGCCAGCAGACTACAGGGGGGCAAAAACATTCAGTACTTC. Its protein product is CASRLQGGKNIQYF. The chain recombines TRBV5-4 with TRBJ2-4, with 8 bases matching TRBD1. V lost 5 bases, J lost 3 bases, and 4 bases stayed unmatched. This CDR3 spans 14 amino acids. CDR1 is SGHNT, CDR2 YYREEE, per germline (reference sequence).

The chain uses TRBV9 and TRBJ2-3; the D is unclear. The V gene's germline CDR1 is SGDLS and CDR2 YYNGEE. CDR3 size: 15 residues. Trimming took off 0 bases at V and 2 bases at J, with 10 bases between the two ends. The CDR3 loop reads CASSVEGRVTDTQYF. DNA of the CDR3: TGTGCCAGCAGCGTAGAGGGTCGAGTCACAGATACGCAGTATTTT.

The V call is TRBV13, the J call TRBJ2-1; the D gene is possibly TRBD1 (5 bases). Germline V lookup: CDR1 PRHDT, CDR2 FYEKMQ (reference sequence). Trimming cost V 5 bases and J 0 bases, with 14 bases left between them. CDR3 length: 16 residues. CDR3 DNA sequence: TGTGCCAGCAGCCCTGGCAGGGAAAGCTCCTACAATGAGCAGTTCTTC. This codes for CASSPGRESSYNEQFF.

V usage is TRBV6-1 and J usage is TRBJ2-1; 7 positions agree with TRBD2. This CDR3 contains 17 residues. Trimming took 3 bases from V and 8 from J; bases not matched to a gene: 16. Germline CDR1 reads MNHNS; CDR2 reads SASEGT. DNA of the CDR3: TGTGCCAGCAGTGATATCTTAGCCTTTGGGGGGGTGGATGAGCAGTTCTTC. Amino acid sequence: CASSDILAFGGVDEQFF.

The V call is TRBV6-1, the J call TRBJ1-2, with unresolved D. Trimming shortened V by 2 bases and J by 4 bases, and 11 bases separated the two germline ends. This CDR3 has 14 residues. Germline CDR1 is MNHNS and CDR2 is SASEGT. The CDR3 loop is CASSEHTESYGYTF. In DNA, the CDR3 is TGTGCCAGCAGTGAACACACAGAATCCTATGGCTACACCTTC.

This clone was detected once. The chain is built from TRBV11-2 and TRBJ2-3, with D perhaps TRBD2 (5 bases). The germline V gene encodes CDR1 SGHAT and CDR2 FQNNGV. CDR3 length: 15 amino acids. Trimming shortened V by 3 bases and J by 0 bases, and 10 bases separated the two germline ends. The CDR3 loop is CASSLERPSTDTQYF. The CDR3 DNA follows: TGTGCCAGCAGCTTGGAGCGGCCCAGCACAGATACGCAGTATTTT.

The chain links TRBV19 to TRBJ1-1, with D maybe TRBD1 (5 bases). The CDR3 contains 15 residues. V was trimmed by 5 bases and J by 0 bases, leaving 13 bases between them. Germline loops: CDR1 LNHDA, CDR2 SQIVND (reference sequence). DNA of the CDR3: TGTGCCAGTAGTCCACAGACAGCGATGAACACTGAAGCTTTCTTT. Amino acids: CASSPQTAMNTEAFF. Full variable domain (outside the CDR3, taken from reference TRBV19 and TRBJ1-1): DGGITQSPKYLFRKEGQNVTLSCEQNLNHDAMYWYRQDPGQGLRLIYYSQIVNDFQKGDIAEGYSVSREKKESFPLTVTSAQKNPTAFYLCASSPQTAMNTEAFFGQGTRLTVV.